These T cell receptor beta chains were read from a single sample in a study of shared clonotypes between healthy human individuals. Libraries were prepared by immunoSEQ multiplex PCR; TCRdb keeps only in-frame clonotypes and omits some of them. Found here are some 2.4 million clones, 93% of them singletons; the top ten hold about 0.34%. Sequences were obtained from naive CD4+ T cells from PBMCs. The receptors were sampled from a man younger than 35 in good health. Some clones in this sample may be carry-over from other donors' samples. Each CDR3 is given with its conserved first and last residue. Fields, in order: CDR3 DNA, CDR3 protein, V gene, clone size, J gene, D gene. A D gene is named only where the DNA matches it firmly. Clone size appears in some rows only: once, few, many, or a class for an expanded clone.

DNA: TGTGCCAGCAGCGCGGGACAGGGGCCCCAAGAGACCCAGTACTTC
CDR3: CASSAGQGPQETQYF
V: TRBV5-6
size: .
J: TRBJ2-5
D: TRBD1

DNA: TGTGCCAGCAGGACGCGGGCAGGGGGCACAGATACGCAGTATTTT
CDR3: CASRTRAGGTDTQYF
V: TRBV2
size: .
J: TRBJ2-3
D: .

DNA: TGCGCCAGCAGCCAAGTTGTCGGGGAGGAGGATCAGCCCCAGCATTTT
CDR3: CASSQVVGEEDQPQHF
V: TRBV4-3
size: .
J: TRBJ1-5
D: .

DNA: TGCGCCAGCAGCCAAGACGCCATCATGGCCCGTAATTCACCCCTCCACTTT
CDR3: CASSQDAIMARNSPLHF
V: TRBV4-1
size: once
J: TRBJ1-6
D: .

DNA: TGTGCCAGCAGGGAAGGGGGCACTGAAGCTTTCTTT
CDR3: CASREGGTEAFF
V: TRBV6-5
size: few
J: TRBJ1-1
D: .

DNA: TGTGCCATCAGTGAGTCGCCCCAAATCCAGTACAATGAGCAGTTCTTC
CDR3: CAISESPQIQYNEQFF
V: TRBV10-3
size: .
J: TRBJ2-1
D: .

DNA: TGTGCCAGCAGGACTACAGGGAAGGAGAATGAAAAACTGTTTTTT
CDR3: CASRTTGKENEKLFF
V: TRBV2
size: .
J: TRBJ1-4
D: .

DNA: TGTGCCAGCAGCTTAGCCCCAGCGGGAGGAGTGTACGAGCAGTACTTC
CDR3: CASSLAPAGGVYEQYF
V: TRBV11-2
size: .
J: TRBJ2-7
D: TRBD2

DNA: TGTGCCACCAGCCAAGGGCAGCGGGAGGGCCGAGAGACCCAGTACTTC
CDR3: CATSQGQREGRETQYF
V: TRBV15
size: .
J: TRBJ2-5
D: TRBD2

DNA: TGTGCCAGCTCACAAGGGACTAGCGGGAGTGAGACCGGGGAGCTGTTTTTT
CDR3: CASSQGTSGSETGELFF
V: TRBV18
size: .
J: TRBJ2-2
D: TRBD2

DNA: TGTGCCAGCAGCGTAGGGGGGCTAGCGAGCACAGATACGCAGTATTTT
CDR3: CASSVGGLASTDTQYF
V: TRBV9
size: .
J: TRBJ2-3
D: .

DNA: TGTGCCTACACGGCTGGGGCCAACGTCCTGACTTTC
CDR3: CAYTAGANVLTF
V: TRBV30
size: .
J: TRBJ2-6
D: .

DNA: TGTGCCTGTGCGGACAGGGGGTTTAATTCACCCCTCCACTTT
CDR3: CACADRGFNSPLHF
V: TRBV30
size: .
J: TRBJ1-6
D: TRBD1

DNA: TGTGCCAGCAGCTTAGGGGGTGCTGAAGCTTTCTTT
CDR3: CASSLGGAEAFF
V: TRBV7-6
size: .
J: TRBJ1-1
D: .

DNA: TGTGCCAGCAGCCCCAGACAGGGAATATCTGAAGCTTTCTTT
CDR3: CASSPRQGISEAFF
V: TRBV5-4
size: .
J: TRBJ1-1
D: TRBD1

DNA: TGTGCCAGCAGTTACTCAACAGGGGACTCCTACGAGCAGTACTTC
CDR3: CASSYSTGDSYEQYF
V: TRBV6-5
size: .
J: TRBJ2-7
D: TRBD1

DNA: TGTGCCAGCAGGACCGGGGCCGTCACAGATACGCAGTATTTT
CDR3: CASRTGAVTDTQYF
V: TRBV7-8
size: .
J: TRBJ2-3
D: .

DNA: TGTGCCAGCAGCATAGACAGGGTCCTCACAGATACGCAGTATTTT
CDR3: CASSIDRVLTDTQYF
V: TRBV9
size: .
J: TRBJ2-3
D: TRBD1

DNA: TGTGCCAGCTCACCAGATTCCGCTTGGGGTGAGCAGTTCTTC
CDR3: CASSPDSAWGEQFF
V: TRBV18
size: .
J: TRBJ2-1
D: .

DNA: TGTGCCAGCAGCGTAGGCTGGGGGCAGGGGACTAGCGGGAGGATCACCTACAATGAGCAGTTCTTC
CDR3: CASSVGWGQGTSGRITYNEQFF
V: TRBV9
size: .
J: TRBJ2-1
D: TRBD2

DNA: TGCGCCAGCAGCCGGGGGACAGAGAACACTGAAGCTTTCTTT
CDR3: CASSRGTENTEAFF
V: TRBV5-1
size: .
J: TRBJ1-1
D: TRBD1

DNA: TGTGCCAGCTCATCTGAGGGACAGACCTACGAGCAGTACTTC
CDR3: CASSSEGQTYEQYF
V: TRBV18
size: .
J: TRBJ2-7
D: TRBD1

DNA: TGTGCCAGTAGGTTCGGAGGGCAGATCTATGGCTACACCTTC
CDR3: CASRFGGQIYGYTF
V: TRBV19
size: .
J: TRBJ1-2
D: .

DNA: TGTGCCAGTAGTATGGGACAGGCGGGGAATCAGCCCCAGCATTTT
CDR3: CASSMGQAGNQPQHF
V: TRBV19
size: .
J: TRBJ1-5
D: TRBD1

DNA: TGTGCCAGCAGCGGGACAAACTATGGCTACACCTTC
CDR3: CASSGTNYGYTF
V: TRBV28
size: .
J: TRBJ1-2
D: .

DNA: TGTGCCTGGAGTGTACTAGCGAAAACCCCCTTC
CDR3: CAWSVLAKTPF
V: TRBV30
size: .
J: TRBJ1-2
D: .

DNA: TGTGCCAGCAGCGTAGGGGTTACTGGAAACACCATATATTTT
CDR3: CASSVGVTGNTIYF
V: TRBV9
size: .
J: TRBJ1-3
D: .

DNA: TGTGCCATCAGCGAACAAGTCCTCGGCACCGGGGAGCTGTTTTTT
CDR3: CAISEQVLGTGELFF
V: TRBV10-3
size: .
J: TRBJ2-2
D: .

DNA: TGTGCCAGCAACTTACAGGGTCCAGGAAACACCATATATTTT
CDR3: CASNLQGPGNTIYF
V: TRBV2
size: few
J: TRBJ1-3
D: .

DNA: TGTGCCAGCAGTTTATTTGGGGACAGGGGACTCTATAGCAATCAGCCCCAGCATTTT
CDR3: CASSLFGDRGLYSNQPQHF
V: TRBV27
size: .
J: TRBJ1-5
D: TRBD1

DNA: TGCGCCAGCAGCTGGGGAGGGAGGGATGGAGTACGGTATTTT
CDR3: CASSWGGRDGVRYF
V: TRBV5-1
size: .
J: TRBJ2-3
D: TRBD2

DNA: TGTGCCAGCAGTTTGACAGGGTCAACTAATGAAAAACTGTTTTTT
CDR3: CASSLTGSTNEKLFF
V: TRBV6-5
size: .
J: TRBJ1-4
D: TRBD1

DNA: TGTGCCAGCAGCTTAGGAAAGAACGGATACAATGAGCAGTTCTTC
CDR3: CASSLGKNGYNEQFF
V: TRBV7-9
size: .
J: TRBJ2-1
D: .

DNA: TGTGCCAGCAGTTTTGCCGACTATGGCTACACCTTC
CDR3: CASSFADYGYTF
V: TRBV28
size: .
J: TRBJ1-2
D: .

DNA: TGTGCCAGCAGTTTATTCCCTCAGACAGGCCCGTACGAGCAGTACTTC
CDR3: CASSLFPQTGPYEQYF
V: TRBV27
size: .
J: TRBJ2-7
D: .

DNA: TGTGCCAGCAGCTCGCCCGGGACAGGGTACGAGACCCAGTACTTC
CDR3: CASSSPGTGYETQYF
V: TRBV28
size: .
J: TRBJ2-5
D: TRBD1

DNA: TGCGCCAGTTGTCCGGGACAGGGGGACACTGAAGCTTTCTTT
CDR3: CASCPGQGDTEAFF
V: TRBV5-1
size: .
J: TRBJ1-1
D: TRBD1

DNA: TGTGCCAGCAGCTCAGCTAATGAAAAACTGTTTTTT
CDR3: CASSSANEKLFF
V: TRBV7-9
size: once
J: TRBJ1-4
D: .

DNA: TGTGCCACCACGGAGGGACAGAGAAACACCATATATTTT
CDR3: CATTEGQRNTIYF
V: TRBV28
size: .
J: TRBJ1-3
D: TRBD1

DNA: TGTGCCGTAGGGACTACCTACGAGCAGTACTTC
CDR3: CAVGTTYEQYF
V: TRBV10-3
size: .
J: TRBJ2-7
D: TRBD2

DNA: TGTGCCAGCAGCCCCCAGGGCCTGCTGAACACTGAAGCTTTCTTT
CDR3: CASSPQGLLNTEAFF
V: TRBV7-9
size: .
J: TRBJ1-1
D: .

DNA: TGTGCCAGCAGTTTTCGACAGGGGAGCACAGATACGCAGTATTTT
CDR3: CASSFRQGSTDTQYF
V: TRBV27
size: .
J: TRBJ2-3
D: TRBD1

DNA: TGTGCCAGCAGCCCTACAAGGACTAGCGGCACCTACAATGAGCAGTTCTTC
CDR3: CASSPTRTSGTYNEQFF
V: TRBV7-7
size: .
J: TRBJ2-1
D: TRBD2

DNA: TGTGCCACCAGCAGAGGTCCGGGGGAAAAACTGTTTTTT
CDR3: CATSRGPGEKLFF
V: TRBV15
size: .
J: TRBJ1-4
D: .

DNA: TGTGCCAGCAGCCAAGGAGGTAGCGGGAGGTACGAGCAGTACTTC
CDR3: CASSQGGSGRYEQYF
V: TRBV14
size: .
J: TRBJ2-7
D: TRBD2

DNA: TGTGCCAGCAGCGTAGGGTCAGGGAGGACTGAAGCTTTCTTT
CDR3: CASSVGSGRTEAFF
V: TRBV9
size: few
J: TRBJ1-1
D: .

DNA: TGCAGCGTTGGGCGGGCAGTCGAGGCTTTCTTT
CDR3: CSVGRAVEAFF
V: TRBV29-1
size: .
J: TRBJ1-1
D: .

DNA: TGTGCCAGCAGTTATAATAGACAGGGGAATGAAAAACTGTTTTTT
CDR3: CASSYNRQGNEKLFF
V: TRBV6-5
size: .
J: TRBJ1-4
D: TRBD1

DNA: TGTGCCAGCAGCCGGAAGGGCGGGGCCAACGTCCTGACTTTC
CDR3: CASSRKGGANVLTF
V: TRBV7-3
size: .
J: TRBJ2-6
D: .

DNA: TGTGCCAGCAGCCAACCAATCCGGGACGGACGGTACTACGAGCAGTACTTC
CDR3: CASSQPIRDGRYYEQYF
V: TRBV4-2
size: .
J: TRBJ2-7
D: .

DNA: TGTGCCAGCAGTGAATGGGGACAGGGGCGGAACGAGCAGTACTTC
CDR3: CASSEWGQGRNEQYF
V: TRBV2
size: .
J: TRBJ2-7
D: TRBD1

DNA: TGTGCCAGCGGGCTGGACAGTGTGGGATCCTACGAGCAGTACTTC
CDR3: CASGLDSVGSYEQYF
V: TRBV7-2
size: .
J: TRBJ2-7
D: .

DNA: TGTGCCAGCAGCTTATCCTCACAAGAGACCCAGTACTTC
CDR3: CASSLSSQETQYF
V: TRBV7-3
size: .
J: TRBJ2-5
D: .

DNA: TGTGCCAGCAGTTTACAGGGGGCGTACGAGCAGTACTTC
CDR3: CASSLQGAYEQYF
V: TRBV28
size: .
J: TRBJ2-7
D: TRBD1

DNA: TGTGCCAGCAGTTCGCCGGGCTCCTACGAGCAGTACTTC
CDR3: CASSSPGSYEQYF
V: TRBV28
size: .
J: TRBJ2-7
D: .